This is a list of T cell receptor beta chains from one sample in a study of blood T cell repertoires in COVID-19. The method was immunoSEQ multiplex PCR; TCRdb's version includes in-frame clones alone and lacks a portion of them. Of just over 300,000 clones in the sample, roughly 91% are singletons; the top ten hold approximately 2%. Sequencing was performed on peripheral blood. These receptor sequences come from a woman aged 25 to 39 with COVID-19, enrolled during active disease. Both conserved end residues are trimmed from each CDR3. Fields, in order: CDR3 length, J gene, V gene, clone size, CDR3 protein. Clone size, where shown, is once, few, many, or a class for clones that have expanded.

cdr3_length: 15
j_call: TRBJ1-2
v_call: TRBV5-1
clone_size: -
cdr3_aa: ASSSLGGTTSHDGYT

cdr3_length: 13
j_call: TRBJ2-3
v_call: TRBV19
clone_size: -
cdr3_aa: ASSIMMTNTDTQY

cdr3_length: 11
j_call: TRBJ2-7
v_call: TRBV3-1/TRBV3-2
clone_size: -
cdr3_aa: ASGASGAYEQY

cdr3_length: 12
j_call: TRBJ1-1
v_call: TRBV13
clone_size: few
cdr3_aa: ASSLGRGNTEAF

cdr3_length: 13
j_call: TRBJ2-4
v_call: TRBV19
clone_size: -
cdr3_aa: ASRRTGLAKNIQY

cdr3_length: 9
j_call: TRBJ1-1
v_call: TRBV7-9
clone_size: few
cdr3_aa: ASSALWEAF

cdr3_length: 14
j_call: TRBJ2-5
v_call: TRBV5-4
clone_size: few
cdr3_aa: ASSFLLPRPKETQY

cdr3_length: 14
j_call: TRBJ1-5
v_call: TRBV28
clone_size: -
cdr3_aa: ASSSSRSGGNQPQH

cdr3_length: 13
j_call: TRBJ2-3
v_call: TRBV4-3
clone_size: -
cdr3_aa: ASSQVGQRTDTQY

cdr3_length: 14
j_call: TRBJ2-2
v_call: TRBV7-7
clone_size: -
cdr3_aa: ASSFDRGPHTGELF

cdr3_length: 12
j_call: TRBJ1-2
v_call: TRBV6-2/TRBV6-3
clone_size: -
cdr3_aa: ASSKGQGVVSYT

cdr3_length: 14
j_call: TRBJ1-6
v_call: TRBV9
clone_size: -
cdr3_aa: ASSATGSSYNSPLH

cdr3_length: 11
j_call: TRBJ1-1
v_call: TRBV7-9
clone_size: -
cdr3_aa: ASSLNSDTEAF

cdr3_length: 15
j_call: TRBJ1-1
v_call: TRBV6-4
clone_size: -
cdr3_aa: ASRLTGTGATNTEAF

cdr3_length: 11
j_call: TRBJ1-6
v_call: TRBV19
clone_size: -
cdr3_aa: ASSIPGTAHSH

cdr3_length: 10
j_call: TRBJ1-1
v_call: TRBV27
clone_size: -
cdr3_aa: ASIQGNTEAF

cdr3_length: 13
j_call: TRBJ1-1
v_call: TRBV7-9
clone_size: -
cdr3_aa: ASSDIRQGHTEAF

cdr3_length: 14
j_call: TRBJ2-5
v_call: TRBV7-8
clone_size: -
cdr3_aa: ASSLALASDKETQY

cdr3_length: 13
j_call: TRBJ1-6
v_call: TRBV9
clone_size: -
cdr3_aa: ASSVVGEPNSPLH